The 6 T cell receptor beta chains in this list originate from one sample, sequenced in a study of shared clonotypes between healthy human individuals. Libraries were prepared by immunoSEQ multiplex PCR; TCRdb keeps only in-frame clonotypes and omits some of them. The table includes approximately 710,000 clones, roughly 87% detected once. Sequencing was carried out using memory CD8+ T cells from PBMCs. Subset in this sample: CD45RO+ cells pooled with CCR7-negative TemRA cells. Source of these receptors: a man aged 18 to 30 in good health. Some clones in this sample may be carry-over from other donors' samples.

The chain has TRBV7-3 and TRBJ2-5; a weak D match, TRBD2 (6 bases). CDR1 is SGHTA and CDR2 is FQGTGA in the germline V gene. CDR3 length: 15 residues. The V end was cut by 5 bases, the J end by 5 bases, with 18 bases between. The DNA of the CDR3 is TGTGCCAGCAGCCCCGCGGGAAGAACTGGGGAGACCCAGTACTTC. Its translation: CASSPAGRTGETQYF.

This chain links TRBV5-5 with TRBJ2-7; D remains unclear. The V and J ends lost 0 bases and 2 bases respectively, with 12 bases between them. Germline V gene lookup returns CDR1 SGHKS and CDR2 YYEKEE (reference sequence). The CDR3 sequence is 15 residues long. The CDR3 reads CASSLVPMTAYEQYF. As DNA, the CDR3 is TGTGCCAGCAGCTTGGTACCGATGACGGCCTACGAGCAGTACTTC.

This clone was detected once. In DNA, the CDR3 is TGCGCCAGCAGCCCCGGGACAGCTCACACCGGGGAGCTGTTTTTT. This gives the protein CASSPGTAHTGELFF. V and J are TRBV5-1 and TRBJ2-2, with TRBD1 matching 7 bases. This CDR3 spans 15 amino acids. The V gene end was trimmed by 4 bases and the J gene end by 3 bases; junction bases not matched to a gene: 6. Germline CDR1 SGHRS, CDR2 YFSETQ.

A remark on this clone: The identical CDR3 is also encoded by other nucleotide sequences in the sample. The chain carries TRBV27 and TRBJ1-5; D gene uncertain. This CDR3 has 13 amino acids. With 8 bases removed from V and 0 bases from J, the gap between germline ends came to 8 bases. Per the germline V gene, CDR1 is MNHEY and CDR2 is SMNVEV (reference sequence). CDR3 sequence: CASPRHSNQPQHF. CDR3 bases: TGTGCCAGCCCCCGACATAGCAATCAGCCCCAGCATTTT.

This chain connects TRBV9 to TRBJ2-2; D not certain. CDR3 length: 14 residues. Trimming left V 4 bases short and J 0 bases short, with 7 bases between. The germline CDR1 and CDR2 sequences are SGDLS and YYNGEE. The CDR3 spells CASSPPTNTGELFF. For the CDR3, the DNA is TGTGCCAGCAGCCCCCCCACGAACACCGGGGAGCTGTTTTTT.

Note on this clone: The same CDR3 is also encoded by other DNA sequences in this sample. The rearrangement uses TRBV11-2 and TRBJ2-7; D is ambiguous. Trimming cost V 5 bases and J 4 bases, with 15 bases left between them. Germline CDR1 reads SGHAT; CDR2 reads FQNNGV. The CDR3 has 14 residues. The CDR3, as DNA: TGTGCCAGCAGCCTCGGCACGGGCCGATACGAGCAGTACTTC. This encodes CASSLGTGRYEQYF.